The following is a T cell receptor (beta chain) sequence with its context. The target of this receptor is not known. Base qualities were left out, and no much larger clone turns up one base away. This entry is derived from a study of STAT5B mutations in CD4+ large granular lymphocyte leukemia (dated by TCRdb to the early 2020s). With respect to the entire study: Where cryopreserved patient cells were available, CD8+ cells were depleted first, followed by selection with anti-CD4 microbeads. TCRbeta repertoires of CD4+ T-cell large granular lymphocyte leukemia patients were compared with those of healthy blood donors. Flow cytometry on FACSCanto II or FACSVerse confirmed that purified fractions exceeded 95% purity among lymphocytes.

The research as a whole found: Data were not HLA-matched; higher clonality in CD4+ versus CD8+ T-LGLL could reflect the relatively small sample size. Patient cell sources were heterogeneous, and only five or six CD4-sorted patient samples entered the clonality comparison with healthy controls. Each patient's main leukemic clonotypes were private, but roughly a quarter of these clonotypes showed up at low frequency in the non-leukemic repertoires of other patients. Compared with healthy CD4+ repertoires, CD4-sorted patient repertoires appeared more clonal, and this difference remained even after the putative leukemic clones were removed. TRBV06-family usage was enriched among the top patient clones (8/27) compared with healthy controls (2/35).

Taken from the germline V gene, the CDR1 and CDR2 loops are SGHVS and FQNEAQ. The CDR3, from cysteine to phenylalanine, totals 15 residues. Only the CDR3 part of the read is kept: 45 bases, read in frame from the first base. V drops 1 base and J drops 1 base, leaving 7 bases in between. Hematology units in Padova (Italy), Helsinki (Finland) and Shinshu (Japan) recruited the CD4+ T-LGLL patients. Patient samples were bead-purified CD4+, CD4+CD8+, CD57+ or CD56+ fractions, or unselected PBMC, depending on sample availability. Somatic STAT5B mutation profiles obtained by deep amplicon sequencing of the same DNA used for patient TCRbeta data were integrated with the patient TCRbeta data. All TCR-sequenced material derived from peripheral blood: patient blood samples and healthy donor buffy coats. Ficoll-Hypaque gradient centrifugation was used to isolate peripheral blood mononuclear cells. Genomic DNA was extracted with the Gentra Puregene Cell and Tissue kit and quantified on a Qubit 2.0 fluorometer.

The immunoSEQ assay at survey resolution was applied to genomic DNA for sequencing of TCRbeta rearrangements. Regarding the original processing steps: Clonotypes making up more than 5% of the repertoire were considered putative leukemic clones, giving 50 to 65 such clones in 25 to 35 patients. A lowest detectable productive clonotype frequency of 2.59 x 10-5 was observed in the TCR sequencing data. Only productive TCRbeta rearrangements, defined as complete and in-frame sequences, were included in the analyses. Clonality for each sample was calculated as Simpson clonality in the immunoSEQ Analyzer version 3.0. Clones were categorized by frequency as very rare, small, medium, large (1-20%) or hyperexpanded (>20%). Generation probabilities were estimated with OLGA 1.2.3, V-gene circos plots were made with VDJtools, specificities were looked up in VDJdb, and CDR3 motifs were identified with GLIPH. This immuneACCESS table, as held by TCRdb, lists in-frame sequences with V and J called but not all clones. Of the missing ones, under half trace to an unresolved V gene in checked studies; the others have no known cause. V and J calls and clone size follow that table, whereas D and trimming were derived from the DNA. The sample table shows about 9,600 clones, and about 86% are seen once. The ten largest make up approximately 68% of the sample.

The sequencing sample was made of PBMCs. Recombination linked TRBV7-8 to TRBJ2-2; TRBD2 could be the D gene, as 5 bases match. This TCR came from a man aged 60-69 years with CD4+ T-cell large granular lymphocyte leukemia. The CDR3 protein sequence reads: CASSLVAGNTGELFF. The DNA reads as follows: TGTGCCAGCAGCTTAGTGGCGGGGAACACCGGGGAGCTGTTTTTT.